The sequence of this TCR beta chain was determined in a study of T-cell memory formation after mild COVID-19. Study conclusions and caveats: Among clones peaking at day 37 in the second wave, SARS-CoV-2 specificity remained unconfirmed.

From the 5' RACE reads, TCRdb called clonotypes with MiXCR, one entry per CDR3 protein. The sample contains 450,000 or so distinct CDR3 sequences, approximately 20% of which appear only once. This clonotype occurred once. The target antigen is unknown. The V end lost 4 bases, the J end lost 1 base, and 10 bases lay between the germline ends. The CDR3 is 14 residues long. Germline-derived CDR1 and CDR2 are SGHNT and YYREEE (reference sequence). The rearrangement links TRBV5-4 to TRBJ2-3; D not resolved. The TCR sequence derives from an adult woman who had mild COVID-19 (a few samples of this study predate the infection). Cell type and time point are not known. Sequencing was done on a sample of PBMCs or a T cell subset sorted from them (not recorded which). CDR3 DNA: TGTGCCAGCAGCCATCAACGGGGCACAGATACGCAGTATTTT. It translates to CASSHQRGTDTQYF.